This entry lists 5 T cell receptor beta chains sequenced from one sample in a study of OX40 agonist ivuxolimab in advanced cancers. TCRdb keeps only in-frame clones here, not all; method: immunoSEQ multiplex PCR. Of approximately 20,000 clones listed, more than 70% are singletons. Material: CD4+ or CD8+ T cells sorted from blood, obtained in a trial of the OX40 agonist ivuxolimab. These TCRs come from an adult with an advanced solid tumor such as melanoma, head and neck, liver or kidney cancer.

Within the sample, this clone is medium-sized. A read error may account for a junction end that differs from germline. The chain employs TRBV27 and TRBJ2-7; 10 bases agree with TRBD2. Per the germline V gene, CDR1 is MNHEY and CDR2 is SMNVEV (reference sequence). The CDR3 length is 13 residues. Here the CDR3 reads CASGLAGGYEQYF. The DNA of the CDR3 is TGTGCCAGCGGTTTAGCGGGAGGCTACGAGCAGTACTTC.

The sample holds a few counts of this clone. J is TRBJ1-1 and V is TRBV9; D ambiguous. V shed 4 bases and J shed 0 bases, with 10 bases lying between them. The CDR3 covers 14 residues. The V gene's germline CDR1 is SGDLS and CDR2 YYNGEE. The CDR3 bases are TGTGCCAGCAGCCCAGGACCCTTGAACACTGAAGCTTTCTTT. As protein: CASSPGPLNTEAFF.

The chain links TRBV30 to TRBJ2-7; 7 positions agree with TRBD2. Trimming took 0 bases from V and 6 from J; bases not matched to a gene: 5. CDR1 GTSNPN and CDR2 SVGIG come from the germline V gene (reference sequence). The CDR3 sequence is 13 residues long. In DNA form, the CDR3 reads TGTGCCTGGAGTGTGGTGACTAGCTTCGAGCAGTACTTC. Translated: CAWSVVTSFEQYF.

V is TRBV6-5 and J is TRBJ1-1; 9 bases agree with TRBD1. The CDR3 covers 14 residues. CDR1 MNHEY and CDR2 SVGAGI come from the germline V gene. V lost 7 bases, J lost 3 bases, and 6 bases stayed unmatched. The DNA for the CDR3 is TGTGCCAGCACACAGGGGGCTCCTTACACTGAAGCTTTCTTT. Amino acid sequence: CASTQGAPYTEAFF.

V gene TRBV27 combines with J gene TRBJ2-1; D call uncertain. Germline lookup yields CDR1 MNHEY and CDR2 SMNVEV (reference sequence). The V end was cut by 3 bases, the J end by 4 bases, with 10 bases between. This CDR3 comprises 14 residues. The CDR3 DNA follows: TGTGCCAGCAGTTTCCTAGGGTTATACAATGAGCAGTTCTTC. Protein product: CASSFLGLYNEQFF.